This record concerns one T cell receptor beta chain sequence. Its antigen remains unidentified. These data originate in a study of cytomegalovirus exposure and HLA in healthy donors. About the research overall: The study's early data release held some 85 million unique TCRs from HLA-typed donors. Overall study findings and caveats: A later analysis revealed that TCR association rates differed between HLA loci, peaking at DRB1 and bottoming out at HLA-C. TCR beta sequences reportedly predicted most subjects' HLA-A and HLA-B alleles accurately. Later analysis found that TCR beta chains associated with HLA were more clonally expanded than other, equally common chains.

This CDR3 has 12 amino acids. Germline V gene sequence: CDR1 SGHAT, CDR2 FQNNGV. Trimming at V came to 5 bases and at J to 5 bases, leaving 1 base not matched to a gene. PCR primers comprised 60 Vbeta and 13 Jbeta primers. Sequencing was performed with immunoSEQ multiplex PCR; in TCRdb, only in-frame clones are kept and a portion is missing. The sample shows around 100,000 clones, 76% of them seen only once. The clonotype was recovered from a woman aged 18-29 years in good health and CMV-seropositive. Source material: PBMCs. The J gene is TRBJ1-1, the V gene TRBV11-2; 8 positions match TRBD1. CDR3 residues: CASSRQGTEAFF. CDR3 coding DNA: TGTGCCAGCAGCCGACAGGGGACTGAAGCTTTCTTT.